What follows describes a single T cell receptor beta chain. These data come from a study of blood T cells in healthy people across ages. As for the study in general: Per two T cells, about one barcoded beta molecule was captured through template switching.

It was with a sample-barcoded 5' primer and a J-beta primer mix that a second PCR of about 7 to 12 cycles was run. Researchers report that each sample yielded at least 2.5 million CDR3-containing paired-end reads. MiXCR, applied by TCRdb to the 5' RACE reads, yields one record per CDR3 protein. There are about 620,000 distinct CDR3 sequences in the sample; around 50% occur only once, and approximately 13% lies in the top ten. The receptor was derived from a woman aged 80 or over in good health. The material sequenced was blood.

Here the CDR3 reads CASTDSAIQGSNGYTF. Written as DNA, the CDR3 is TGTGCCAGCACCGATTCAGCGATCCAGGGGTCGAATGGCTACACCTTC. This chain connects TRBV28 to TRBJ1-2, with D perhaps matching TRBD1 (6 bases). In germline, CDR1 is MDHEN, CDR2 SYDVKM. This CDR3 region has 16 residues. Trimming pared 7 bases from V and 6 bases from J, leaving 24 bases between.